This TCR beta chain was identified during a study of T cells after yellow fever vaccination. Study findings and constraints: Clonotypes found in both CD4 and CD8 compartments made up a small share. Abundant bulk-derived clonotypes could contaminate FACS-sorted repertoires.

A universal primer site and UMIs were added as TCR cDNA was made by 5'RACE template switching. Each CDR3 protein gets one entry after TCRdb re-called the 5' RACE reads with MiXCR. The sample has some 300,000 distinct CDR3 sequences, 8.7% seen once; the top ten hold 3% to 3.5%. This CDR3 region has 14 residues. Trimming shortened V by 1 base and J by 8 bases, and 12 bases separated the two germline ends. This clonotype has more than one count but fewer than ten. Its specificity is unknown. The input for sequencing was CD4+ T cells sorted from PBMCs, taken 5 days after the yellow fever booster vaccination. The chain uses TRBV12-3 or TRBV12-4 and TRBJ1-5; tentatively, D is TRBD1 (5 bases). The clonotype was recovered from a man aged 18 to 29 who received the YFV17D yellow fever vaccine. The CDR3 DNA is TGTGCCAGCAGTTTAGGGCAGGGTGAGGAGCCCCAGCATTTT. Its translation is CASSLGQGEEPQHF.